Listed here are 25 T cell receptor beta chains from one sample, sequenced in a study of CD8+ T cells in alopecia areata. The sequencing template was cDNA reverse transcribed from extracted RNA. Repertoires were generated with immunoSEQ multiplex PCR, while TCRdb's copy carries only in-frame clones and drops some. The table shows tens of thousands of clones, with 55% to 65% occurring only once. The specimen comprised CD8+ T cells sorted from blood, sampled at week 0. The receptors were gathered from a human donor with alopecia areata.

The sample holds a few counts of this clone. The V call is TRBV14, the J call TRBJ2-3; D is ambiguous. Trimming removed 0 bases at V and 4 bases at J, with 14 bases between. Germline values: CDR1 SGHDN, CDR2 FVKESK. This CDR3 region has 16 residues. CDR3 sequence reads: CASSQEGFHGADTQYF. CDR3 coding DNA: TGTGCCAGCAGCCAAGAAGGCTTCCACGGAGCAGATACGCAGTATTTT.

There are a few counts of this clone. The gene calls are TRBV5-1 and TRBJ2-1, with a weak D call TRBD2 (5 bases). The germline gives CDR1 SGHRS, CDR2 YFSETQ. V lost 3 bases and J lost 7, with 8 bases in between. CDR3 length: 12 amino acids. CDR3 sequence reads: CASSSSGNEQFF. The CDR3 DNA reads as TGCGCCAGCAGCTCCTCGGGGAATGAGCAGTTCTTC.

V usage is TRBV5-1 and J usage is TRBJ2-7; D call uncertain. This CDR3 comprises 16 residues. V gave up 0 bases and J gave up 0 bases, with 13 bases separating them. The germline V gene has CDR1 SGHRS and CDR2 YFSETQ. The CDR3 here is CASSLGPQRSSYEQYF. CDR3 in DNA: TGCGCCAGCAGCTTGGGGCCGCAACGGAGCTCCTACGAGCAGTACTTC.

The V gene is TRBV7-9, the J gene TRBJ2-5; D is possibly TRBD2 (7 bases). Trimming shortened V by 5 bases and J by 4 bases, and 14 bases separated the two germline ends. CDR1 SEHNR and CDR2 FQNEAQ come from the germline V gene (reference sequence). This CDR3 contains 14 residues. Here the CDR3 DNA reads TGTGCCAGCAGCCGAGGGGGGGCTCGAGAGACCCAGTACTTC. It encodes CASSRGGARETQYF.

The chain links TRBV29-1 to TRBJ1-2; D ambiguous. The CDR3 runs 13 residues. Germline V gene sequence: CDR1 SQVTM, CDR2 ANQGSEA. Trimming cost V 3 bases and J 6 bases, with 14 bases left between them. The CDR3 sequence is CSVEGSWLDGYTF. CDR3 in DNA: TGCAGCGTTGAGGGGTCTTGGCTGGATGGCTACACCTTC.

The J gene is TRBJ2-6, the V gene TRBV9; TRBD1 aligns across 7 bases. After removal of 3 bases from V and 4 bases from J, the junction contained 4 bases not matched to a gene. This CDR3 contains 15 residues. CDR1 and CDR2 (germline): SGDLS, YYNGEE. Written as DNA, the CDR3 is TGTGCCAGCAGCGCCGACAGGGAGGGGGCCAACGTCCTGACTTTC. Its protein product is CASSADREGANVLTF.

V is TRBV2 and J is TRBJ2-3; the D gene is possibly TRBD2 (7 bases). Germline-derived CDR1 and CDR2 are SNHLY and FYNNEI. The CDR3 extends over 15 amino acids. The V end lost 7 bases, the J end lost 3 bases, and 17 bases lay between the germline ends. As DNA, the CDR3 is TGTGCCAGCACCCCAAGGGGGGGCCCGACAGATACGCAGTATTTT. Translated, it gives CASTPRGGPTDTQYF.

This clone was counted a few times. The chain employs TRBV27 and TRBJ2-7; 8 bases line up with TRBD1. J lost 5 bases, V lost 5 bases, and 2 bases had no gene match. Germline assignment: CDR1 MNHEY and CDR2 SMNVEV (reference sequence). The CDR3 loop spans 12 amino acids. The CDR3 spells CASSLTGDEQYF. CDR3 nucleotide sequence: TGTGCCAGCAGTCTGACAGGGGACGAGCAGTACTTC.

The chain joins TRBV7-9 to TRBJ2-3, with D perhaps TRBD2 (5 bases). The CDR3 has 15 residues. The germline V gene has CDR1 SEHNR and CDR2 FQNEAQ (reference sequence). V lost 7 bases, J lost 2 bases, and 16 bases lay in between. CDR3 residues: CASNLIPGTTDTQYF. In DNA form, the CDR3 reads TGTGCCAGCAACCTTATTCCGGGAACCACAGATACGCAGTATTTT.

The chain recombines TRBV27 with TRBJ2-7; possibly TRBD1 or TRBD2 for D (5 bases each). Trimming removed 5 bases at V and 3 bases at J, with 14 bases between. The CDR3 sequence is 14 residues long. The germline gives CDR1 MNHEY, CDR2 SMNVEV (reference sequence). This chain's CDR3 is CASSGATEGYEQYF. The DNA of the CDR3 is TGTGCCAGCAGTGGGGCCACCGAGGGCTACGAGCAGTACTTC.

This rearrangement joins TRBV4-1 to TRBJ2-6; D is undetermined. V was trimmed by 2 bases and J by 3 bases, leaving 5 bases between them. This CDR3 has 14 residues. Looked up from germline, CDR1 is MGHRA and CDR2 is YSYEKL. The CDR3 loop is CASSQTRGANVLTF. The CDR3 bases are TGCGCCAGCAGCCAAACCCGTGGGGCCAACGTCCTGACTTTC.

This chain connects TRBV4-3 to TRBJ1-6, with D uncertain. Trimming removed 0 bases from V and 9 bases from J, with 9 bases in between. The CDR3 runs 14 residues. Germline V gene sequence: CDR1 LGHNA, CDR2 YSLEER. The CDR3 nucleotides are TGCGCCAGCAGCCAAGATACGGAGGGTTCACCCCTCCACTTT. As protein: CASSQDTEGSPLHF.

The chain's CDR3 is CSVQLTGGGNIQYF. As DNA, the CDR3 is TGCAGCGTTCAACTAACAGGGGGCGGGAACATTCAGTACTTC. The chain employs TRBV29-1 and TRBJ2-4, with 9 bases matching TRBD1. Germline V gene sequence: CDR1 SQVTM, CDR2 ANQGSEA. V lost 5 bases and J lost 7; bases outside the gene matches: 9. There are 14 residues in the CDR3.

The chain employs TRBV4-1 and TRBJ2-6; 13 bases are shared with TRBD2. The CDR3 totals 20 residues. V gave up 3 bases and J gave up 0 bases; unmatched junction bases: 8. CDR1 is MGHRA and CDR2 is YSYEKL in the germline V gene. The CDR3: CASSQETGLAGISGANVLTF. CDR3 bases: TGCGCCAGCAGCCAGGAAACGGGACTAGCGGGGATCTCTGGGGCCAACGTCCTGACTTTC.

The chain carries TRBV9 and TRBJ2-1; 8 nucleotides agree with TRBD1. Trimming removed 0 bases from V and 3 bases from J; junction bases left unmatched: 2. Germline CDR1 and CDR2: SGDLS and YYNGEE. CDR3 length equals 15 residues. CDR3: CASSVAGQVYNEQFF. DNA of the CDR3: TGTGCCAGCAGCGTAGCGGGACAGGTCTACAATGAGCAGTTCTTC.

V gene TRBV29-1 combines with J gene TRBJ2-7; D remains ambiguous. Germline values: CDR1 SQVTM, CDR2 ANQGSEA. The CDR3 length is 14 residues. The V end lost 6 bases, the J end lost 3 bases, and 18 bases lay between the germline ends. The CDR3 here is CSVRLSAGVYEQYF. The CDR3 DNA follows: TGCAGCGTAAGGCTGTCGGCTGGAGTCTACGAGCAGTACTTC.

This clone was seen a handful of times. The V gene is TRBV7-9, the J gene TRBJ1-2; D unresolved. Germline V lookup: CDR1 SEHNR, CDR2 FQNEAQ (reference sequence). The CDR3 consists of 13 residues. V was shortened by 3 bases and J by 6 bases, with 11 bases between the two germline ends. The CDR3 bases are TGTGCCAGCAGCTTTGTGGCCTTCGATGGCTACACCTTC. Protein product: CASSFVAFDGYTF.

This clone has a handful of counts. CDR3 nucleotides: TGTGCCAGCAGCCTGAACCAGGGCTCTGGGGCCAACGTCCTGACTTTC. Translation: CASSLNQGSGANVLTF. The chain recombines TRBV10-3 with TRBJ2-6, with D maybe TRBD1 (5 bases). The CDR3 contains 16 residues. Germline V gene data show CDR1 as ENHRY and CDR2 as SYGVKD. Between the trimmed V and J ends, which lost 10 bases and 0 bases, there was a span of 16 bases.

This clone was seen more than once but under ten times. The V call is TRBV7-2, the J call TRBJ1-1; 8 bases are shared with TRBD1. V lost 5 bases and J lost 5; bases outside the gene matches: 19. Germline V gene sequence: CDR1 SGHTA, CDR2 FQGNSA. The CDR3 has 18 amino acids. DNA for the CDR3: TGTGCCAGCAGCCGACCGCGGGCAGGGGGCACTCCGGGTACTGAAGCTTTCTTT. It specifies CASSRPRAGGTPGTEAFF.

This clone was observed a few times. The rearrangement links TRBV9 to TRBJ1-1, with 8 nucleotides matching TRBD1. CDR3 length: 15 residues. The germline V gene encodes CDR1 SGDLS and CDR2 YYNGEE. The trim removed 4 bases at V and 0 bases at J, leaving 5 bases unmatched. DNA for the CDR3: TGTGCCAGCAGCATATCGACAGGGGTGAACACTGAAGCTTTCTTT. This gives the protein CASSISTGVNTEAFF.

The chain recombines TRBV27 with TRBJ2-1, with D perhaps given as TRBD1 or TRBD2 (5 bases each). Germline V gives CDR1 MNHEY, CDR2 SMNVEV (reference sequence). This CDR3 has 15 residues. Trimming took 2 bases from V and 4 from J, leaving 12 bases between them. CDR3 protein: CASSLRSGPYNEQFF. Here the CDR3 DNA reads TGTGCCAGCAGTTTAAGGTCGGGGCCTTACAATGAGCAGTTCTTC.

The chain is built from TRBV14 and TRBJ1-1; 8 bases line up with TRBD1. J gave up 1 base and V 2 bases, and 9 bases lay outside the gene matches. The CDR3 runs to 17 residues. Germline V CDR1 and CDR2: SGHDN, FVKESK. The CDR3 bases are TGTGCCAGCAGCCAAATCCCTGGACAGGGTTGGAACACTGAAGCTTTCTTT. Residues: CASSQIPGQGWNTEAFF. Filled out from reference TRBV14 and TRBJ1-1, the complete variable domain reads EAGVTQFPSHSVIEKGQTVTLRCDPISGHDNLYWYRRVMGKEIKFLLHFVKESKQDESGMPNNRFLAERTGGTYSTLKVQPAELEDSGVYFCASSQIPGQGWNTEAFFGQGTRLTVV.

This chain links TRBV27 with TRBJ1-2; D not certain. CDR3 length: 14 residues. The V end was cut by 8 bases, the J end by 3 bases, with 16 bases between. Germline lookup yields CDR1 MNHEY and CDR2 SMNVEV (reference sequence). The CDR3: CASGIGRSHYGYTF. The CDR3 DNA sequence: TGTGCCAGCGGGATTGGGCGTAGCCACTATGGCTACACCTTC.

The V gene is TRBV13, the J gene TRBJ1-2; TRBD1 is a possible D gene (6 bases). CDR1 is PRHDT, CDR2 FYEKMQ, per germline (reference sequence). The V end was cut by 5 bases, the J end by 6 bases, with 10 bases between. The CDR3 totals 12 residues. The CDR3 nucleotides are TGTGCCAGCAGCCCTAGGACAGATGGCTACACCTTC. Translating gives CASSPRTDGYTF.

The rearrangement links TRBV7-6 to TRBJ2-7; 16 positions match TRBD2. The CDR3 is 16 residues long. V shed 4 bases and J 6 bases; nucleotides not matched to a gene: 6. The germline gives CDR1 SGHVS, CDR2 FNYEAQ. For the CDR3, the DNA is TGTGCCAGCAGCTCTGGGACTAGCGGGAGGGCTATCGAGCAGTACTTC. This translates into CASSSGTSGRAIEQYF.